This TCR beta chain was recovered during a study of blood T cell repertoires in COVID-19. Study in general: Sources were T cells, B-cell-depleted T cells, or PBMCs; the material itself was cDNA or gDNA.

Per the study methods: Amplification of reference gene primers was used by the study to estimate nucleated cell counts. TCRdb's table, derived via immunoSEQ multiplex PCR, lists solely in-frame clones and lacks some. That table gives V, J and clone size, and the DNA gave D and trimming. The sample carries 150,000 to 200,000 clones, roughly nine tenths recorded once. As to this clone: At one end, the junction sequence differs from germline, possibly due to a read error.

Sequences were obtained from peripheral blood. The receptor was derived from a woman aged 80 or over in a cohort sampled during active or convalescent COVID-19.

CDR3 loop: CASNYARGTEAFF. The CDR3 DNA sequence: TGTGCCAGCAATTACGCAAGGGGGACTGAAGCTTTCTTT. The chain carries TRBV6-2 or TRBV6-3 and TRBJ1-1; possible D gene TRBD1, 6 bases. CDR3 size: 13 residues. Germline V gene sequence: CDR1 MNHEY, CDR2 SVGEGT.